This is a list of T cell receptor beta chains from one sample in a study of cytomegalovirus exposure and HLA in healthy donors. Assay: immunoSEQ multiplex PCR; the TCRdb copy retains only in-frame clones and omits some. Among 150,000 to 200,000 clones listed, around 80% were seen once. Material for sequencing was PBMCs. The receptors were sampled from a woman aged 35 to 49 in good health and CMV-seronegative. The CDR3 runs from the conserved cysteine through the conserved F or W. A D gene is named only where the DNA matches it firmly. For some rows the clone size is stated as once, few or many, or as a class when expanded; others skip it.

CDR3	DNA	D	V	size	J
CASSSASDTDTQYF	TGTGCCAGCAGCTCCGCCAGCGACACAGATACGCAGTATTTT	.	TRBV5-6	.	TRBJ2-3
CASDPGQGDQPQHF	TGTGCCAGCGATCCGGGACAGGGGGATCAGCCCCAGCATTTT	TRBD1	TRBV2	.	TRBJ1-5
CASSSRRVAKNIQYF	TGTGCCAGCAGCTCCCGGAGGGTAGCCAAAAACATTCAGTACTTC	.	TRBV21-1	.	TRBJ2-4
CASRETGIGTEAFF	TGTGCCAGCAGAGAGACAGGGATCGGCACTGAAGCTTTCTTT	TRBD1	TRBV2	.	TRBJ1-1
CASSIGGANNSPLHF	TGTGCCAGTAGTATAGGAGGCGCCAATAATTCACCCCTCCACTTT	.	TRBV19	.	TRBJ1-6
CASSRTGGDTEAFF	TGCGCCAGCAGCCGGACAGGGGGAGACACTGAAGCTTTCTTT	TRBD1	TRBV4-1	few	TRBJ1-1
CASSIFGLNTGELFF	TGTGCCAGTAGTATATTCGGTTTAAACACCGGGGAGCTGTTTTTT	.	TRBV19	.	TRBJ2-2
CASSRTGTGDVVGNTIYF	TGTGCCAGCAGCCGCACCGGGACAGGGGATGTCGTTGGAAACACCATATATTTT	TRBD1	TRBV2	.	TRBJ1-3
CASSLGLAGDTQYF	TGTGCCAGCAGCCTCGGACTAGCAGGAGATACGCAGTATTTT	TRBD2	TRBV7-3	.	TRBJ2-3
CASSEMLSSTDTQYF	TGTGCCAGCAGTGAAATGTTGTCTAGCACAGATACGCAGTATTTT	.	TRBV25-1	.	TRBJ2-3
CASSLAGGREEQFF	TGTGCCAGCAGCTTAGCGGGCGGGAGGGAAGAGCAGTTCTTC	TRBD2	TRBV7-8	.	TRBJ2-1
CASSQAVQAGGGETQYF	TGTGCCAGCAGCCAAGCAGTTCAGGCGGGAGGAGGGGAGACCCAGTACTTC	TRBD2	TRBV4-2	.	TRBJ2-5
CASSRDRALYTF	TGCGCCAGCAGCCGGGACAGGGCGCTCTACACCTTC	TRBD1	TRBV5-1	few	TRBJ1-2
CASSVEQSYEQYF	TGTGCCAGCAGCGTAGAACAGAGCTACGAGCAGTACTTC	.	TRBV9	.	TRBJ2-7
CASSLGAGGGEKLFF	TGTGCCAGCAGCTTAGGGGCAGGGGGCGGTGAAAAACTGTTTTTT	TRBD1	TRBV7-6	.	TRBJ1-4
CASSGQGQAPEAFF	TGTGCCAGCAGCGGACAGGGGCAGGCTCCTGAAGCTTTCTTT	TRBD1	TRBV9	.	TRBJ1-1
CAINGDSSTDTQYF	TGTGCCATCAATGGGGACAGCTCCACAGATACGCAGTATTTT	TRBD1	TRBV10-3	.	TRBJ2-3
CSVRDRAYEQYF	TGTTCCGTGCGGGACAGGGCCTACGAGCAGTACTTC	TRBD1	TRBV2	.	TRBJ2-7
CASSLGTGGTEAFF	TGCGCCAGCAGCTTGGGGACAGGGGGCACTGAAGCTTTCTTT	TRBD1	TRBV5-1	.	TRBJ1-1